Sequencing of this T cell receptor beta chain was carried out in a study of T cell changes during pregnancy in multiple sclerosis. The method was immunoSEQ multiplex PCR; TCRdb's version includes in-frame clones alone and lacks a portion of them. Of tens of thousands of clones in the sample, 92% are singletons; the top ten hold just over 5.5%. Germline lookup yields CDR1 SNHLY and CDR2 FYNNEI. The CDR3 loop spans 13 amino acids. V gave up 5 bases and J gave up 7 bases, with 12 bases separating them. The source was CD8+ T cells from peripheral blood mononuclear cells, collected in the third trimester of pregnancy. This TCR derives from a female donor with multiple sclerosis, enrolled in a pregnancy study. The V and J genes are TRBV2 and TRBJ1-5, with D perhaps TRBD1 (5 bases). The CDR3 loop reads CASSTSGVQPQHF. The CDR3 DNA reads TGTGCCAGCAGTACATCGGGGGTCCAGCCCCAGCATTTT.